This T cell receptor beta chain was sequenced for a study of identical twins. The CDR3 has 13 amino acids. V was clipped by 6 bases and J by 2 bases, with 10 bases between them. Germline V CDR1 and CDR2: SEHNR, FQNEAQ (reference sequence). Concerning this clonotype: Its antigen is undetermined.

TCRdb processed the 5' RACE reads anew with MiXCR; each CDR3 protein has one entry. The table has 700,000 to 950,000 distinct CDR3 sequences, 9% to 15% seen once. Overall study results and limits: Beta out-of-frame sequences displayed a weaker excess of sharing between twins.

These data also featured in a second study, about yellow fever vaccine responses in identical twins.

The TCR was taken from a woman between 18 and 29 years old in good health. The sequenced sample consisted of PBMCs. The chain uses TRBV7-9 and TRBJ1-2; the D is unclear. The CDR3 DNA reads TGTGCCAGCAGAGGAGGGCAAAACTATGGCTACACCTTC. Translation gives CASRGGQNYGYTF.